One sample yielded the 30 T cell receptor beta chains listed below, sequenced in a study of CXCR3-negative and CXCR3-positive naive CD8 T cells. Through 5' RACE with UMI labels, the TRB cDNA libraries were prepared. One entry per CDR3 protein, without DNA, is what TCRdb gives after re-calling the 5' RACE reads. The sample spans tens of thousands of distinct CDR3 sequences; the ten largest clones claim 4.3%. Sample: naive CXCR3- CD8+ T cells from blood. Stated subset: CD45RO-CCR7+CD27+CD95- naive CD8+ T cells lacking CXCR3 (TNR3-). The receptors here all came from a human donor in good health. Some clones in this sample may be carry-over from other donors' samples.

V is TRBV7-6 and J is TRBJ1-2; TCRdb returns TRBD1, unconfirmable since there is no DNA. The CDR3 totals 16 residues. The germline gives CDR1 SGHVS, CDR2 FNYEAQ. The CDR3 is CASSPVAGSTNYGYTF.

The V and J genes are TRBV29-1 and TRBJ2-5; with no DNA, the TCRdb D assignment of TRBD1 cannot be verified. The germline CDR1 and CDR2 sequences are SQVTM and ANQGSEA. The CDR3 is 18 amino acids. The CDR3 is CSVEDGAGRFEELETQYF. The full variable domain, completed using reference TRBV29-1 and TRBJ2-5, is SAVISQKPSRDICQRGTSLTIQCQVDSQVTMMFWYRQQPGQSLTLIATANQGSEATYESGFVIDKFPISRPNLTFSTLTVSNMSPEDSSIYLCSVEDGAGRFEELETQYFGPGTRLLVL.

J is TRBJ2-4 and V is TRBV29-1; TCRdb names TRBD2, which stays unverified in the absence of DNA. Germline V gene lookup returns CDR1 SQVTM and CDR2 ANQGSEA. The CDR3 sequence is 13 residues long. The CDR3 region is CSVEGEVENIQYF.

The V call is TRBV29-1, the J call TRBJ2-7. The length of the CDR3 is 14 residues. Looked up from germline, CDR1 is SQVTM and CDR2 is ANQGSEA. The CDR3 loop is CSVEDHGSSYEQYF.

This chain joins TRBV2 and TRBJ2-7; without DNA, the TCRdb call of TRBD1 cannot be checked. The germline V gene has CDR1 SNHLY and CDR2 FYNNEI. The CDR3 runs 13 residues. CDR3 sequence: CASTGGTSREQYF. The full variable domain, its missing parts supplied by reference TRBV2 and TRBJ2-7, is EPEVTQTPSHQVTQMGQEVILRCVPISNHLYFYWYRQILGQKVEFLVSFYNNEISEKSEIFDDQFSVERPDGSNFTLKIRSTKLEDSAMYFCASTGGTSREQYFGPGTRLTVT.

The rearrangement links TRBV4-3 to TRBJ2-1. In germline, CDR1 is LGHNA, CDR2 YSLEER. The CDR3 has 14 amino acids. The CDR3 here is CASSQEGSHNEQFF.

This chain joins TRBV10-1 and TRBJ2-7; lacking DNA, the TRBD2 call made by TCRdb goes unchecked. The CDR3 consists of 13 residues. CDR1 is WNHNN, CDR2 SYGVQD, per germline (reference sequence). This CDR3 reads CASMEGTSGVQYF.

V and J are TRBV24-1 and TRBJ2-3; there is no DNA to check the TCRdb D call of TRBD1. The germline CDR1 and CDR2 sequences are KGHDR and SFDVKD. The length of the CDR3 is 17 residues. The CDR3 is CATSDPAGGASVDTQYF.

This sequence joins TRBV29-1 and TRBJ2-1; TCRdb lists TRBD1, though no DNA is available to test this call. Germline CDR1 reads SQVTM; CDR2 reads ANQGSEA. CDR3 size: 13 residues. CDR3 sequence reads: CSVSRGDYNEQFF.

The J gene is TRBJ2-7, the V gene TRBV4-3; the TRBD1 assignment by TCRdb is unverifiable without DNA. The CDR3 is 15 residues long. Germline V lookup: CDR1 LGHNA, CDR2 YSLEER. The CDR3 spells CASSLDRAITYEQYF.

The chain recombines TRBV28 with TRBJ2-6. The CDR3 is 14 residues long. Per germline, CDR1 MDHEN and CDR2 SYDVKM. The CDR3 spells CASSFSSGANVLTF.

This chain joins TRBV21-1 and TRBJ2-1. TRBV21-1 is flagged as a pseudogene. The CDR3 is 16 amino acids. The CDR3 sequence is CASSKETDGTYNEQFF.

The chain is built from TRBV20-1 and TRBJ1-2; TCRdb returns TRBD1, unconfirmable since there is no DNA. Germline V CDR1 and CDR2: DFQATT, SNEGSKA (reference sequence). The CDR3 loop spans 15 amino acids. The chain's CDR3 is CSARTGTGGDYGYTF.

The CDR3 loop is CASSLTYTDTQYF. V gene TRBV12-3 or TRBV12-4 combines with J gene TRBJ2-3. There are 13 residues in the CDR3.

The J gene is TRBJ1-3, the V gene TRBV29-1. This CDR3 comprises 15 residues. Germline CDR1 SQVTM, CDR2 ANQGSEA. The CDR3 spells CSVEDPGLSGNTIYF.

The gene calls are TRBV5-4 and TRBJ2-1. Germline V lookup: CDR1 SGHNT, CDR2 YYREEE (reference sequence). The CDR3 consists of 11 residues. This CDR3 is CASSFVDEQFF.

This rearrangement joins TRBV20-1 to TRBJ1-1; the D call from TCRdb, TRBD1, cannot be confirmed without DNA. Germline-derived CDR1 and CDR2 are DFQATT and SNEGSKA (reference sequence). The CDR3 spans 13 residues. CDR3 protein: CSAWTGMNTEAFF.

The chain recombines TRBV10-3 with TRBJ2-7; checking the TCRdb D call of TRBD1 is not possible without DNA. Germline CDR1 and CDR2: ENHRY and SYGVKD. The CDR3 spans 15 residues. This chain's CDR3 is CAIGDSGGKGYEQYF.

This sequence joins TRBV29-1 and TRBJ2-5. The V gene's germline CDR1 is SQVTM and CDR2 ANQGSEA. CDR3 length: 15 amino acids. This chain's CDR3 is CSVPPGPFGQETQYF.

The CDR3 here is CASSPSLGTLNTEAFF. The chain links TRBV18 to TRBJ1-1. The length of the CDR3 is 16 residues. The germline gives CDR1 KGHSH, CDR2 LQKENI.

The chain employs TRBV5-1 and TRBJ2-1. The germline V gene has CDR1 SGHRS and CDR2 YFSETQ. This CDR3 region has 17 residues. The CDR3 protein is CASSRTPALGSYNEQFF.

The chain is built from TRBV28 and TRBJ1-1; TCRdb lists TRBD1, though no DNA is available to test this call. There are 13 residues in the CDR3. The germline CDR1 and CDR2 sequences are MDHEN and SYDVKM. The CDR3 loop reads CASSPGRRAEAFF.

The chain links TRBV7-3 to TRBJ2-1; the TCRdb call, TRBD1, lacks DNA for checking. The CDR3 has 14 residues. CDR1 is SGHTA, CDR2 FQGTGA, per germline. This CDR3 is CASSSGHEYNEQFF.

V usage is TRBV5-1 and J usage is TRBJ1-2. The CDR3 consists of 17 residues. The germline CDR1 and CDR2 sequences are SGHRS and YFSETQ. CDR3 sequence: CASSPGVDYTAVHGYTF.

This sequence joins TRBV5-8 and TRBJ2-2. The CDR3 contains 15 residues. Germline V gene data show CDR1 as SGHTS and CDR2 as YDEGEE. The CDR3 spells CASSLLGSNTGELFF.

The CDR3 region is CASSLGQVFEQYF. This chain joins TRBV28 and TRBJ2-7; absent DNA, TCRdb's TRBD1 call cannot be checked. CDR1 is MDHEN and CDR2 is SYDVKM in the germline V gene. CDR3 size: 13 residues.

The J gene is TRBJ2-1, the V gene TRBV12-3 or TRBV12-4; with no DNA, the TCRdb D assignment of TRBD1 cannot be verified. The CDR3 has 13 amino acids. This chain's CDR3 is CASSSKGGYEQFF.

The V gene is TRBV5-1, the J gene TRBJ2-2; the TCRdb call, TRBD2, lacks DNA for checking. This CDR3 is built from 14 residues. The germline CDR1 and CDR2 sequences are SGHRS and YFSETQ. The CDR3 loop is CASSLVAGSGELFF. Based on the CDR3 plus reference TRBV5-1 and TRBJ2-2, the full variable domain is KAGVTQTPRYLIKTRGQQVTLSCSPISGHRSVSWYQQTPGQGLQFLFEYFSETQRNKGNFPGRFSGRQFSNSRSEMNVSTLELGDSALYLCASSLVAGSGELFFGEGSRLTVL.

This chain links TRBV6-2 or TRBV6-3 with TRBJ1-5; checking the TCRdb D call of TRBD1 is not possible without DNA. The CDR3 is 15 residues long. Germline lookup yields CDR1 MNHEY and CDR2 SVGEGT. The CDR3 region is CASKNGGDSNQPQHF.

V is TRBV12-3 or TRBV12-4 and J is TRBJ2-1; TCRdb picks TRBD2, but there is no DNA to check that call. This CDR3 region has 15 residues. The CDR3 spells CASSYQGLAGDEQFF.